One sample yielded the 7 T cell receptor beta chains listed below, sequenced in a study of shared clonotypes between healthy human individuals. Sequenced by immunoSEQ multiplex PCR; TCRdb stores in-frame clones only, minus some. The sample holds approximately 840,000 clones; 90% to 97% are singletons and the top ten take less than 0.25%. Naive CD8 cells comprised CD45RO-negative, CCR7-positively selected cells, excluding terminally differentiated effector memory CD45RA+ cells. The sample was naive CD8+ T cells sorted from blood. These receptors were collected from a young man in good health.

The rearrangement joins TRBV7-9 to TRBJ1-2, with D possibly TRBD1 on 5 matching bases. The CDR3 sequence is 12 residues long. Germline CDR1 and CDR2: SEHNR and FQNEAQ (reference sequence). The V and J ends lost 5 bases and 10 bases respectively, with 14 bases between them. CDR3 nucleotides: TGTGCCAGCAGCCTGGGGACCGATTACTACACCTTC. It codes for CASSLGTDYYTF.

This clone was found once. The chain joins TRBV7-9 to TRBJ2-5; 13 nucleotides match TRBD2. The CDR3 contains 17 residues. CDR1 and CDR2 from the germline V gene are SEHNR and FQNEAQ (reference sequence). Trimming at V came to 6 bases and at J to 2 bases, leaving 9 bases not matched to a gene. The CDR3 reads CASSRQTSGRPQETQYF. DNA of the CDR3: TGTGCCAGCAGTCGCCAGACTAGCGGGAGGCCTCAAGAGACCCAGTACTTC. The full variable domain, completed using reference TRBV7-9 and TRBJ2-5, is DTGVSQNPRHKITKRGQNVTFRCDPISEHNRLYWYRQTLGQGPEFLTYFQNEAQLEKSRLLSDRFSAERPKGSFSTLEIQRTEQGDSAMYLCASSRQTSGRPQETQYFGPGTRLLVL.

V and J are TRBV5-1 and TRBJ2-7, with a possible D match to TRBD1 (6 bases). In germline, CDR1 is SGHRS, CDR2 YFSETQ. V dropped 3 bases and J dropped 3 bases, with 16 bases sitting between them. The CDR3 is made up of 15 amino acids. CDR3 amino acids: CASSSRQESLYEQYF. The CDR3 bases are TGCGCCAGCAGCTCCCGACAGGAATCTCTCTACGAGCAGTACTTC.

The chain has TRBV27 and TRBJ2-2; D unclear. The CDR3 length is 14 residues. Germline V gene sequence: CDR1 MNHEY, CDR2 SMNVEV (reference sequence). V gave up 0 bases and J gave up 7 bases, with 9 bases separating them. The CDR3 coding sequence is TGTGCCAGCAGTTTATCAGGGATTGGCGGGGAGCTGTTTTTT. Translation gives CASSLSGIGGELFF.

V usage is TRBV7-7 and J usage is TRBJ2-7; D is ambiguous. From germline, CDR1 is SSHAT and CDR2 FNYEAQ (reference sequence). The CDR3 sequence is 13 residues long. Trimming cost V 5 bases and J 4 bases, with 12 bases left between them. In DNA form, the CDR3 reads TGTGCCAGCAGCCCGTATGGCTCTTACGAGCAGTACTTC. The encoded protein is CASSPYGSYEQYF.

The V and J genes are TRBV28 and TRBJ2-7; TRBD2 is a possible D gene (5 bases). This CDR3 spans 14 amino acids. Germline-derived CDR1 and CDR2 are MDHEN and SYDVKM. Between the trimmed V and J ends, which lost 4 bases and 2 bases, there was a span of 12 bases. The CDR3 DNA follows: TGTGCCAGCAGTTCCCCGGGAATTACCTACGAGCAGTACTTC. It specifies CASSSPGITYEQYF.

This chain links TRBV11-2 with TRBJ2-7; 9 nucleotides match TRBD2. The CDR3 is made up of 18 amino acids. CDR1 is SGHAT and CDR2 is FQNNGV in the germline V gene. V was clipped by 2 bases and J by 7 bases; unmatched bases: 18. CDR3 sequence: CASSLSPLATSGSREQYF. The DNA of the CDR3 is TGTGCCAGCAGCTTATCCCCGTTGGCGACTAGCGGCTCAAGGGAGCAGTACTTC. The whole variable domain, remainder taken from reference TRBV11-2 and TRBJ2-7, is EAGVAQSPRYKIIEKRQSVAFWCNPISGHATLYWYQQILGQGPKLLIQFQNNGVVDDSQLPKDRFSAERLKGVDSTLKIQPAKLEDSAVYLCASSLSPLATSGSREQYFGPGTRLTVT.